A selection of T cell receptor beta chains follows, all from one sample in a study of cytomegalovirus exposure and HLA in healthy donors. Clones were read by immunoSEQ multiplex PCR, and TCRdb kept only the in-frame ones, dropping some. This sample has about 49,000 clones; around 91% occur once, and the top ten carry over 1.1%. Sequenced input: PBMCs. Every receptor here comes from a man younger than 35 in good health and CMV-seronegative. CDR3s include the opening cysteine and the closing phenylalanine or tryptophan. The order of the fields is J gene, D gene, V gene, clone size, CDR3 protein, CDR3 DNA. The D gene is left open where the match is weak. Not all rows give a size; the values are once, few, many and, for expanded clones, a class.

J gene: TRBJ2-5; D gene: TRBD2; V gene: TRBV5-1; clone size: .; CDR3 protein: CASSIREASGRSGTQYF; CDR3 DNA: TGCGCCAGCAGCATTCGGGAGGCTAGCGGGAGGTCAGGGACCCAGTACTTC
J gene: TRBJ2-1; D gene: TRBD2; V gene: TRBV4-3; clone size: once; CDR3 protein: CASSQEPGLGVHEQFF; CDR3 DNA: TGCGCCAGCAGCCAGGAACCGGGACTAGGCGTACATGAGCAGTTCTTC
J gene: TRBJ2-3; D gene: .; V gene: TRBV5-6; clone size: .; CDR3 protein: CASSLFQGTWSDTQYF; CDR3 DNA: TGTGCCAGCAGCTTGTTCCAGGGAACTTGGTCAGATACGCAGTATTTT
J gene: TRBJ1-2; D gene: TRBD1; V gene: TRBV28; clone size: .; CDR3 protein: CASQGAGYGYTF; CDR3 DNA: TGTGCCAGCCAGGGGGCAGGTTATGGCTACACCTTC
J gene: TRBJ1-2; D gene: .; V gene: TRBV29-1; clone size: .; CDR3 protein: CSVPVNYGYTF; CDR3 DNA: TGCAGCGTTCCAGTCAACTATGGCTACACCTTC
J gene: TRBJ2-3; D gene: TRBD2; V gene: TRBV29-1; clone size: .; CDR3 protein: CSVEGGASGTDTQYF; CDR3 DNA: TGCAGCGTTGAGGGGGGGGCTAGCGGGACAGATACGCAGTATTTT
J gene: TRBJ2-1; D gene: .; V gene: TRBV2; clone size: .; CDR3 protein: CASKGGVYNEQFF; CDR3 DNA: TGTGCCAGCAAGGGGGGGGTTTACAATGAGCAGTTCTTC
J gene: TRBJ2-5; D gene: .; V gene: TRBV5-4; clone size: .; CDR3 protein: CASSVSGAQETQYF; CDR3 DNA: TGTGCCAGCAGCGTCTCAGGGGCCCAAGAGACCCAGTACTTC
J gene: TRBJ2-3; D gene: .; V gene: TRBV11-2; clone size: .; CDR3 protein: CASSPDRSTDTQYF; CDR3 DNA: TGTGCCAGCAGCCCAGACAGAAGCACAGATACGCAGTATTTT
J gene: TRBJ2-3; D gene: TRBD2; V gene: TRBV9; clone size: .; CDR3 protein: CASSETSVSYTDTQYF; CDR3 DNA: TGTGCCAGCAGCGAGACTAGCGTTTCCTACACAGATACGCAGTATTTT
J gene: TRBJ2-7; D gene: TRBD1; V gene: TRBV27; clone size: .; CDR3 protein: CASSSRGQDNSYEQYF; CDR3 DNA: TGTGCCAGCAGCTCCCGGGGACAGGATAACTCCTACGAGCAGTACTTC
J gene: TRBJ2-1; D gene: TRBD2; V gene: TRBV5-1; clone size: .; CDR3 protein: CASSSRSSGSSYNEQFF; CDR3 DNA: TGCGCCAGCAGCTCCCGTTCTAGCGGGAGCTCCTACAATGAGCAGTTCTTC
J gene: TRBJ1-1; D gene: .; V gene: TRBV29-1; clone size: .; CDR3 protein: CSPNLPGLNTEAFF; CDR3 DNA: TGCAGCCCCAATCTCCCAGGGCTAAACACTGAAGCTTTCTTT
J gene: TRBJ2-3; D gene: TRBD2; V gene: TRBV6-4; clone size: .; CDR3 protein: CASSEGTSETDTQYF; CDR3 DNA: TGTGCCAGCAGTGAAGGGACTAGCGAGACAGATACGCAGTATTTT
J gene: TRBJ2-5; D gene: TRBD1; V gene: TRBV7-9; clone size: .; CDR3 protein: CASSLGAGQGAYETQYF; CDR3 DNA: TGTGCCAGCAGCTTAGGGGCTGGACAGGGGGCGTACGAGACCCAGTACTTC
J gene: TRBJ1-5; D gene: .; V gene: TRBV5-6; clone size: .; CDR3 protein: CASSLGGTYSNQPQHF; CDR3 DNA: TGTGCCAGCAGCTTGGGGGGGACTTATAGCAATCAGCCCCAGCATTTT